A single sample gave rise to the 30 T cell receptor beta chains below, sequenced in a study of cytomegalovirus exposure and HLA in healthy donors. The PCR made use of 60 Vbeta and 13 Jbeta primers. Clones were read by immunoSEQ multiplex PCR, and TCRdb kept only the in-frame ones, dropping some. The table lists approximately 200,000 clones. The sequenced sample consisted of PBMCs. The receptor set was obtained from a boy aged 5-17 years in good health and CMV-seronegative.

The genes are TRBV25-1 and TRBJ1-2, with TRBD1 matching 7 bases. CDR1 is MGHDK and CDR2 is SYGVNS in the germline V gene. This CDR3 is built from 13 residues. The V gene end was trimmed by 4 bases and the J gene end by 7 bases; junction bases not matched to a gene: 6. The CDR3 protein is CASSALGGLGYTF. The DNA for the CDR3 is TGTGCCAGCAGTGCCTTAGGGGGCCTTGGCTACACCTTC.

This chain connects TRBV5-6 to TRBJ1-1; maybe TRBD1 (5 bases). The V end was cut by 4 bases, the J end by 0 bases, with 7 bases between. The germline CDR1 and CDR2 sequences are SGHDT and YYEEEE. CDR3 length: 13 amino acids. CDR3 region: CASSPGLNTEAFF. In DNA form, the CDR3 reads TGTGCCAGCAGCCCAGGGTTGAACACTGAAGCTTTCTTT.

This chain links TRBV9 with TRBJ2-7; 7 bases map to TRBD2. The V gene's germline CDR1 is SGDLS and CDR2 YYNGEE. V shed 3 bases and J 0 bases; nucleotides not matched to a gene: 6. The CDR3 is made up of 15 amino acids. The CDR3 DNA sequence: TGTGCCAGCAGCGCGAGCGGGGAAAGCTCCTACGAGCAGTACTTC. Protein product: CASSASGESSYEQYF. The complete variable domain, with remaining parts taken from reference TRBV9 and TRBJ2-7, reads DSGVTQTPKHLITATGQRVTLRCSPRSGDLSVYWYQQSLDQGLQFLIQYYNGEERAKGNILERFSAQQFPDLHSELNLSSLELGDSALYFCASSASGESSYEQYFGPGTRLTVT.

This chain joins TRBV13 and TRBJ2-5, with TRBD2 matching 8 bases. The CDR3 runs to 14 residues. V was pared by 4 bases and J by 4 bases, with 5 bases of the junction left unmatched. Germline V CDR1 and CDR2: PRHDT, FYEKMQ (reference sequence). The CDR3, as DNA: TGTGCCAGCAGCTCGCGGGGGGCCGGAGAGACCCAGTACTTC. Translation gives CASSSRGAGETQYF.

The CDR3 reads CASSPGTSGAPGQYF. CDR3 nucleotide sequence: TGTGCCAGCAGTCCCGGGACTAGCGGGGCGCCAGGGCAGTACTTC. The chain combines TRBV28 with TRBJ2-7; 13 positions match TRBD2. Per the germline V gene, CDR1 is MDHEN and CDR2 is SYDVKM. The CDR3 is 15 residues long. The V and J ends lost 5 bases and 9 bases, in that order; junction bases with no gene match: 10.

CDR3 coding DNA: TGTGCCTGGACGGGGGGGGGAAATCAGCCCCAGCATTTT. Translating gives CAWTGGGNQPQHF. This sequence joins TRBV30 and TRBJ1-5; tentative D call: TRBD1 (5 bases). The V and J ends lost 4 bases and 4 bases respectively, with 11 bases between them. The CDR3 spans 13 residues. CDR1 and CDR2 from the germline V gene are GTSNPN and SVGIG (reference sequence).

This chain links TRBV10-3 with TRBJ2-1, with a weak D call TRBD1 (6 bases). Looked up from germline, CDR1 is ENHRY and CDR2 is SYGVKD. The CDR3 covers 13 residues. Trimming left V 6 bases short and J 8 bases short, with 14 bases between. CDR3 in amino acids: CAIRTQGSDEQFF. The CDR3 bases are TGTGCCATCAGGACGCAGGGGTCGGATGAGCAGTTCTTC.

The chain carries TRBV5-1 and TRBJ2-2, with D possibly TRBD1 on 5 matching bases. This CDR3 contains 14 residues. Germline lookup yields CDR1 SGHRS and CDR2 YFSETQ. The V gene lost 4 bases and the J gene lost 11 bases, with 18 bases spanning the gap. CDR3 bases: TGCGCCAGCAGCCTATTGTGGGGCAGCGCAGAGCTGTTTTTT. Protein sequence: CASSLLWGSAELFF. Combining the CDR3 with reference TRBV5-1 and TRBJ2-2 gives the whole variable domain KAGVTQTPRYLIKTRGQQVTLSCSPISGHRSVSWYQQTPGQGLQFLFEYFSETQRNKGNFPGRFSGRQFSNSRSEMNVSTLELGDSALYLCASSLLWGSAELFFGEGSRLTVL.

The chain employs TRBV25-1 and TRBJ1-3; unclear D gene. There are 15 residues in the CDR3. The germline V gene encodes CDR1 MGHDK and CDR2 SYGVNS. The V end was cut by 1 base, the J end by 3 bases, with 10 bases between. Written as DNA, the CDR3 is TGTGCCAGCAGTGAATGGGCGGGGAATGGAAACACCATATATTTT. It encodes CASSEWAGNGNTIYF.

The rearrangement links TRBV19 to TRBJ2-7, with D perhaps TRBD1 (6 bases). The CDR3 covers 11 residues. Trimming stripped 9 bases from V and 0 bases from J, with 6 bases between. Germline CDR1 reads LNHDA; CDR2 reads SQIVND (reference sequence). CDR3 amino acids: CASRGSYEQYF. DNA for the CDR3: TGTGCCAGCAGGGGCTCCTACGAGCAGTACTTC.

The rearrangement joins TRBV9 to TRBJ2-3; 10 bases are a match to TRBD2. The CDR3 loop spans 17 amino acids. With 0 bases clipped from V and 2 bases from J, the junction kept 6 bases outside the gene matches. Germline CDR1 SGDLS, CDR2 YYNGEE. The CDR3 DNA follows: TGTGCCAGCAGCGTAGGAATAGCGGGGGGCGCCACAGATACGCAGTATTTT. The encoded protein is CASSVGIAGGATDTQYF.

CDR3 nucleotides: TGTGCCAGCAGCCAAGTTGAGGCCAGCGGGACTGAAGCTTTCTTT. It codes for CASSQVEASGTEAFF. The chain has TRBV4-2 and TRBJ1-1, with D uncertain. The CDR3 is made up of 15 amino acids. The germline gives CDR1 LGHNA, CDR2 YNFKEQ. V lost 1 base, J lost 5 bases, and 14 bases lay in between.

The chain combines TRBV5-1 with TRBJ2-3, with D possibly matching TRBD1 (6 bases). V shed 4 bases and J shed 6 bases, with 15 bases lying between them. The CDR3 extends over 14 amino acids. Per germline, CDR1 SGHRS and CDR2 YFSETQ. CDR3 sequence: CASSGTGTTDTQYF. The CDR3 bases are TGCGCCAGCAGCGGGACCGGGACAACTGATACGCAGTATTTT.

The chain couples TRBV7-2 to TRBJ1-1; 8 positions match TRBD1. V lost 3 bases, J lost 6 bases, and 12 bases stayed unmatched. Germline V gene sequence: CDR1 SGHTA, CDR2 FQGNSA. This CDR3 has 16 amino acids. The CDR3 is CASSFSGRGRNPEAFF. The CDR3 nucleotides read TGTGCCAGCAGCTTTTCGGGCAGGGGGCGCAATCCTGAAGCTTTCTTT.

This chain joins TRBV18 and TRBJ1-5, with D possibly matching TRBD1 (6 bases). The CDR3 sequence is 14 residues long. CDR1 and CDR2 from the germline V gene are KGHSH and LQKENI. Trimming took 2 bases from V and 4 from J, leaving 9 bases between them. Here the CDR3 reads CASSPGQGNQPQHF. The CDR3 DNA is TGTGCCAGCTCACCAGGGCAGGGGAATCAGCCCCAGCATTTT.

The CDR3 spells CASSYSGTGVLSEQYF. Written as DNA, the CDR3 is TGTGCCAGCAGCTACTCGGGGACAGGGGTATTATCCGAGCAGTACTTC. The chain carries TRBV7-9 and TRBJ2-7; 10 nucleotides line up with TRBD1. This CDR3 spans 16 amino acids. The V and J ends lost 4 bases and 6 bases, in that order; junction bases with no gene match: 12. Germline CDR1 reads SEHNR; CDR2 reads FQNEAQ (reference sequence).

This rearrangement joins TRBV6-5 to TRBJ2-2, with unresolved D. The ends were cut back, 2 bases at V and 6 bases at J, with 4 bases in the middle. The germline V gene encodes CDR1 MNHEY and CDR2 SVGAGI. The CDR3 spans 12 residues. In nucleotides, the CDR3 is TGTGCCAGCAGTTACGGCTCCGGGGAGCTGTTTTTT. It codes for CASSYGSGELFF.

The rearrangement uses TRBV5-1 and TRBJ2-7; weak D call: TRBD2 (6 bases). Trimming removed 4 bases at V and 0 bases at J, with 23 bases between. From germline, CDR1 is SGHRS and CDR2 YFSETQ. CDR3 length equals 18 residues. The CDR3 DNA reads as TGCGCCAGCAGCAGAGACCCCATCGGAGGGGCCAGCTCCTACGAGCAGTACTTC. Protein: CASSRDPIGGASSYEQYF.

The V call is TRBV27, the J call TRBJ1-1; D may be TRBD1 (5 bases). The CDR3 has 15 amino acids. V was pared by 1 base and J by 5 bases, with 14 bases between. Germline loops: CDR1 MNHEY, CDR2 SMNVEV (reference sequence). The CDR3 DNA follows: TGTGCCAGCAGTTTATATCCAGGGAGGGGAACTGAAGCTTTCTTT. This encodes CASSLYPGRGTEAFF.

The V gene is TRBV7-3, the J gene TRBJ1-1, with 9 bases matching TRBD1. CDR1 and CDR2 from the germline V gene are SGHTA and FQGTGA. The V and J ends lost 2 bases and 4 bases, in that order; junction bases with no gene match: 8. The CDR3 consists of 16 residues. CDR3 loop: CASSLQDRGASTEAFF. CDR3 bases: TGTGCCAGCAGCTTACAGGACAGGGGAGCGAGCACTGAAGCTTTCTTT. The full variable domain, with the rest looked up from reference TRBV7-3 and TRBJ1-1, is GAGVSQTPSNKVTEKGKYVELRCDPISGHTALYWYRQSLGQGPEFLIYFQGTGAADDSGLPNDRFFAVRPEGSVSTLKIQRTERGDSAVYLCASSLQDRGASTEAFFGQGTRLTVV.

The CDR3 loop is CASSPHGGTSGGNEQFF. The DNA for the CDR3 is TGTGCCAGCAGCCCTCACGGGGGGACTAGCGGGGGTAATGAGCAGTTCTTC. V and J are TRBV7-6 and TRBJ2-1, with 14 bases matching TRBD2. Germline V gene data show CDR1 as SGHVS and CDR2 as FNYEAQ. The CDR3 is made up of 17 amino acids. After removal of 5 bases from V and 7 bases from J, the junction contained 10 bases not matched to a gene.

V gene TRBV6-6 combines with J gene TRBJ2-2, with 12 bases that match TRBD1. V was pared by 0 bases and J by 8 bases, with 4 bases of the junction left unmatched. Germline V gene sequence: CDR1 MNHNY, CDR2 SVGAGI (reference sequence). The CDR3 spans 16 residues. The CDR3: CASSYSGQGAKGELFF. Written as DNA, the CDR3 is TGTGCCAGCAGTTACTCGGGACAGGGGGCAAAAGGGGAGCTGTTTTTT.

The V call is TRBV9, the J call TRBJ1-1; TRBD1 matches 7 bases. The CDR3 sequence is 14 residues long. Germline values: CDR1 SGDLS, CDR2 YYNGEE. The trim removed 3 bases at V and 10 bases at J, leaving 12 bases unmatched. Here the CDR3 reads CASSEGVQGWRAFF. The CDR3 DNA reads as TGTGCCAGCAGCGAGGGGGTACAGGGGTGGCGAGCTTTCTTT. The full variable domain, in which reference TRBV9 and TRBJ1-1 provide the parts outside the CDR3, is DSGVTQTPKHLITATGQRVTLRCSPRSGDLSVYWYQQSLDQGLQFLIQYYNGEERAKGNILERFSAQQFPDLHSELNLSSLELGDSALYFCASSEGVQGWRAFFGQGTRLTVV.

The rearrangement uses TRBV4-1 and TRBJ2-2; TRBD2 is a possible D gene (6 bases). The CDR3 totals 16 residues. Germline-derived CDR1 and CDR2 are MGHRA and YSYEKL. The V gene lost 1 base and the J gene lost 3 bases, with 12 bases spanning the gap. The CDR3 sequence: CASSQVGGRYTGELFF. CDR3 in DNA: TGCGCCAGCAGCCAAGTGGGTGGGAGGTACACCGGGGAGCTGTTTTTT.

This chain uses TRBV2 with TRBJ2-7; D is unclear. The CDR3 spans 12 residues. V was trimmed by 7 bases and J by 3 bases, leaving 10 bases between them. Germline loops: CDR1 SNHLY, CDR2 FYNNEI. The CDR3 DNA follows: TGTGCCAGCATCTGGGCGAGCTACGAGCAGTACTTC. It yields the protein CASIWASYEQYF.

Here the CDR3 DNA reads TGTGCCAGCAGTCGAGAGGACAGGCCGCACTACGAGCAGTACTTC. Its protein is CASSREDRPHYEQYF. The V gene is TRBV2, the J gene TRBJ2-5; 7 bases are a match to TRBD1. The end of the DNA fits TRBJ2-7 better, so the J call may be wrong. Germline loops: CDR1 SNHLY, CDR2 FYNNEI. This CDR3 has 15 residues.

The gene calls are TRBV19 and TRBJ2-3, with TRBD1 matching 8 bases. Germline CDR1 reads LNHDA; CDR2 reads SQIVND (reference sequence). The CDR3 runs 13 residues. Germline trimming cut 4 bases from V and 6 bases from J; bases unmatched to any gene: 3. CDR3: CASSKDRADTQYF. CDR3 nucleotide sequence: TGTGCCAGTAGTAAGGACAGGGCGGATACGCAGTATTTT.

The rearrangement links TRBV5-4 to TRBJ1-2, with D possibly matching TRBD1 (5 bases). This CDR3 region has 14 residues. Trimming left V 4 bases short and J 4 bases short, with 14 bases between. Germline V CDR1 and CDR2: SGHNT, YYREEE (reference sequence). Here the CDR3 reads CASSPRDRTYGYTF. The CDR3 DNA follows: TGTGCCAGCAGCCCCCGTGACAGAACCTATGGCTACACCTTC.

This sequence joins TRBV9 and TRBJ2-1; 12 bases fit TRBD2. Germline V CDR1 and CDR2: SGDLS, YYNGEE. V lost 0 bases to trimming and J lost 7 bases; unmatched junction nucleotides: 8. CDR3 length: 17 residues. The CDR3 region has the DNA TGTGCCAGCAGCGTAGGGTCTAGCGGGGGGGCAGTAAATGAGCAGTTCTTC. It translates to CASSVGSSGGAVNEQFF.

The chain recombines TRBV4-2 with TRBJ2-1, with 10 bases that match TRBD2. Germline V lookup: CDR1 LGHNA, CDR2 YNFKEQ. The CDR3 loop spans 18 amino acids. V lost 3 bases, J lost 8 bases, and 16 bases stayed unmatched. The CDR3 spells CASSQGALSSGGLDEQFF. CDR3 coding DNA: TGTGCCAGCAGCCAGGGTGCTCTTTCTAGCGGGGGCTTAGATGAGCAGTTCTTC.